This T cell receptor (beta chain) was sequenced during a study of CD8 T cells in ankylosing spondylitis (dated by TCRdb to the late 2010s). Regarding the complete study: The study set out to find disease-linked TCR variants by profiling T cell receptor beta repertoires in ankylosing spondylitis patients and healthy donors. In total, the full study cohort was made up of 100 to 140 healthy donors and 20 to 25 ankylosing spondylitis patients. Peripheral blood samples were taken, and synovial fluid was additionally collected from ankylosing spondylitis patients.

V is shortened by 0 bases, J by 4 bases, and the region joining them spans 17 bases. The germline V gene provides CDR1 SGHDT and CDR2 YYEEEE. The CDR3 sequence holds 16 residues, the cysteine and valine included. This entry keeps only the CDR3 DNA: 48 bases, framed from base 1. TCRdb names Illumina HiSeq 2500 as the instrument used. Quantitative 5'-RACE with molecular barcodes was used to prepare TCR beta libraries. As for how the authors treated the data: A new computational method based on a probabilistic model of VDJ rearrangement was used to identify disease-linked TCR variants. Using fastp at Q25 and MiXCR, TCRdb reprocessed the public reads and kept productive beta chains. Each CDR3 protein gets just one entry, which takes the most common genes and DNA from the rows behind it. TCRdb's processing, not the study's, gives the V and J calls here. The sample table contains roughly 470,000 distinct CDR3 sequences; only one count was recorded for roughly 26% of them. The ten largest clonotypes hold about 0.89% of the sample.

A remark on this clonotype: Its cognate antigen has yet to be identified. Base qualities are not provided; no much larger clone lies one nucleotide away.

Beyond this particular receptor, the publication reports: Blood from ankylosing spondylitis patients appeared to be characterized by a TCR beta motif composed of several highly homologous amino acid variants. In peripheral blood, the disease-linked clones were found at relatively low frequencies and had a CD8+ phenotype. Significant enrichment of the disease-linked clones was reported in matched synovial fluid samples from ankylosing spondylitis patients. Some TCR beta motif variants had previously been reported in synovial fluid and blood of reactive arthritis patients, which suggested common disease-initiation mechanisms.

The chain uses TRBV5-6 and TRBJ2-7; tentative D gene TRBD1, with 6 bases matching. The sample consisted of blood, either unsorted or a sorted T cell fraction (not recorded which). The source of this sequence is a male donor with ankylosing spondylitis. The DNA reads as follows: TGTGCCAGCAGCTTGGGTCCCGGGACATCCACGTACGAGCAGTACGTC. It specifies CASSLGPGTSTYEQYV.